This TCR beta chain was sequenced for a study of shared clonotypes between healthy human individuals. Looking at the study overall: Three CD4 naive, three CD4 memory, two CD8 naive and one CD8 memory plate were used per donor.

The CDR3 totals 10 residues. Trimming pared 6 bases from V and 4 bases from J, leaving 4 bases between. Germline CDR1 reads SGHRS; CDR2 reads YFSETQ. This clone was recorded only once. The naive CD8 population came from CD45RO-negative cells selected for CCR7, without terminally differentiated effector memory CD45RA+ cells. This table comes from immunoSEQ multiplex PCR, and its TCRdb copy is limited to in-frame clones, with some not included. The data show roughly 2 million clones, about 95% seen once. The source of this sequence is a man between 18 and 35 years old in good health. Sequenced: naive CD8+ T cells sorted from blood. V and J are TRBV5-1 and TRBJ2-5, with D unresolved. The DNA of the CDR3 is TGCGCCAGCAATGGAGAGACCCAGTACTTC. This codes for CASNGETQYF.